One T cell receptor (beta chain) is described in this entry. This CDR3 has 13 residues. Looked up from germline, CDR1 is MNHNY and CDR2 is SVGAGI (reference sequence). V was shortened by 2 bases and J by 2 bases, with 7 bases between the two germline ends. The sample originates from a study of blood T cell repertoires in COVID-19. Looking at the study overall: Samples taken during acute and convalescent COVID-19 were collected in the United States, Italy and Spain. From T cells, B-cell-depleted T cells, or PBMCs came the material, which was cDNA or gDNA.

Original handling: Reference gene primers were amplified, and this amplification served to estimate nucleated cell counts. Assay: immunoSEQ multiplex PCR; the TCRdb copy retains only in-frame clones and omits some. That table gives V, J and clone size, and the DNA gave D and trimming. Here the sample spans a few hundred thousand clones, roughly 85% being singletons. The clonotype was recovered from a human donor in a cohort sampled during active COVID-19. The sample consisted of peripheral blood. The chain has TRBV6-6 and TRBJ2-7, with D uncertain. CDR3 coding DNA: TGTGCCAGCAGTTACCCGGTGCCCTACGAGCAGTACTTC. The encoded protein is CASSYPVPYEQYF.